This T cell receptor (beta chain) derives from a study of OX40 agonist ivuxolimab in advanced cancers. Points from the study as a whole: Compared with CD4+, CD8+ T cells on average had more expanded clones. Individuals who were partial responders at 0.1-3.0 mg/kg had clonal expansion that ranked among the lowest. Low levels of normalized T-cell clonal expansion also appeared in some nonresponders.

A word on this clone: The antigen is undetermined.

Generated by immunoSEQ multiplex PCR, the TCRdb table keeps only in-frame clones and is missing some. The table has roughly 90,000 clones, about 90% seen once; the top ten hold 0.79%. This CDR3 is built from 12 residues. Per germline, CDR1 MDHEN and CDR2 SYDVKM. The germline V and J ends were trimmed by 2 bases and 4 bases, with 6 bases remaining between them. It was autoimmune disease history or systemic immunosuppression that excluded patients. The TCR comes from an adult with an advanced solid tumor such as melanoma, head and neck, liver or kidney cancer. Sequencing was performed on CD4+ or CD8+ T cells sorted from blood, taken in a trial of the OX40 agonist ivuxolimab. The chain carries TRBV28 and TRBJ2-7; unclear D gene. The CDR3 nucleotides are TGTGCCAGCAGTTTAAGGTCGTACGAGCAGTACTTC. Protein product: CASSLRSYEQYF. Full variable domain (remainder filled in from reference TRBV28 and TRBJ2-7): DVKVTQSSRYLVKRTGEKVFLECVQDMDHENMFWYRQDPGLGLRLIYFSYDVKMKEKGDIPEGYSVSREKKERFSLILESASTNQTSMYLCASSLRSYEQYFGPGTRLTVT.